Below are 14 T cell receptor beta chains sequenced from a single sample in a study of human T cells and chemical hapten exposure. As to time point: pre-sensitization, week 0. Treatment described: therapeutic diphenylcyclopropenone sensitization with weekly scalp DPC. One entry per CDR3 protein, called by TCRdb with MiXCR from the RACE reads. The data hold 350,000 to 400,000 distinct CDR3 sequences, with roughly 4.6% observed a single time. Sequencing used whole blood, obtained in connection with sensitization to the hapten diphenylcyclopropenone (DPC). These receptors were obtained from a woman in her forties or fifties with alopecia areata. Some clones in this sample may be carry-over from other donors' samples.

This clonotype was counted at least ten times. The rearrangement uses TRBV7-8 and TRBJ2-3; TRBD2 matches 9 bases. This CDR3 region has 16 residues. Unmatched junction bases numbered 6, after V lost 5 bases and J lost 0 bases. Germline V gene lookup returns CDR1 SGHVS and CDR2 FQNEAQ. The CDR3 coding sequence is TGTGCCAGCAGCAACATCGGACTAGCGAGCACAGATACGCAGTATTTT. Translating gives CASSNIGLASTDTQYF.

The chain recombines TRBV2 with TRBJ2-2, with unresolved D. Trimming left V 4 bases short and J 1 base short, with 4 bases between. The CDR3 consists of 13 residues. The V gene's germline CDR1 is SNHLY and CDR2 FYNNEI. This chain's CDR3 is CASSVQNTGELFF. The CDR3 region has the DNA TGTGCCAGCAGTGTCCAGAACACCGGGGAGCTGTTTTTT.

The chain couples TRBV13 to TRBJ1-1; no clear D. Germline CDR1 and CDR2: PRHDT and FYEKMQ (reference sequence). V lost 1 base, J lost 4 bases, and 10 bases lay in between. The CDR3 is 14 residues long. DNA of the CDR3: TGTGCCAGCAGCTTAGCTGAAGGAGTCACTGAAGCTTTCTTT. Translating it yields CASSLAEGVTEAFF.

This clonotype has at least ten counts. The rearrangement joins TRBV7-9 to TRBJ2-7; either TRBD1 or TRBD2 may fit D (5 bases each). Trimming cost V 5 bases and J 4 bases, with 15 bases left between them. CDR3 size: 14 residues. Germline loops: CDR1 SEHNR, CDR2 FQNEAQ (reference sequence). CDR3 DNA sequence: TGTGCCAGCAGCCCTGAGGGACGAACATACGAGCAGTACTTC. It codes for CASSPEGRTYEQYF.

This CDR3 is CSARGQATNEKLFF. The CDR3 DNA is TGCAGTGCTAGAGGACAAGCAACTAATGAAAAACTGTTTTTT. V and J are TRBV20-1 and TRBJ1-4; D is ambiguous. Germline lookup yields CDR1 DFQATT and CDR2 SNEGSKA (reference sequence). This CDR3 contains 14 residues. Trimming removed 1 base from V and 0 bases from J, with 6 bases in between.

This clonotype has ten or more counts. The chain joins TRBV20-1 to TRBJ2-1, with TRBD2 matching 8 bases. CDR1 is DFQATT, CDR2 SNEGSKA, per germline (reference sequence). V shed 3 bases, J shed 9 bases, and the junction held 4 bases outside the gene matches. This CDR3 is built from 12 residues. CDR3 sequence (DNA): TGCAGTGCTAGCGGGGGGGCCGGTGAGCAGTTCTTC. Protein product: CSASGGAGEQFF.

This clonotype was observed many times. CDR3 bases: TGTGCCAGCAGCCAAGGGACTACCTACGAGCAGTACTTC. It is translated as CASSQGTTYEQYF. V gene TRBV4-2 combines with J gene TRBJ2-7, with D perhaps matching TRBD2 (6 bases). Trimming took 1 base from V and 2 from J, leaving 6 bases between them. The CDR3 loop spans 13 amino acids. Looked up from germline, CDR1 is LGHNA and CDR2 is YNFKEQ.

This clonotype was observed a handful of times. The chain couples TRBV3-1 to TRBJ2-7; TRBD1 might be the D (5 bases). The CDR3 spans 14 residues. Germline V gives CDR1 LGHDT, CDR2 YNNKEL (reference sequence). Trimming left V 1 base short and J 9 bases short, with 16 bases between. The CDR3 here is CASSQATGSSGQYF. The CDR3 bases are TGTGCCAGCAGCCAAGCCACAGGATCCAGTGGGCAGTACTTC.

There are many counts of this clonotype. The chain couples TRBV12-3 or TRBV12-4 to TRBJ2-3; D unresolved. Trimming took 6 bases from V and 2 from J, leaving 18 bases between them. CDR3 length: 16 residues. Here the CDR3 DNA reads TGTGCCAGCAGCCCCGCACCAGCAATGGCCACAGATACGCAGTATTTT. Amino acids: CASSPAPAMATDTQYF.

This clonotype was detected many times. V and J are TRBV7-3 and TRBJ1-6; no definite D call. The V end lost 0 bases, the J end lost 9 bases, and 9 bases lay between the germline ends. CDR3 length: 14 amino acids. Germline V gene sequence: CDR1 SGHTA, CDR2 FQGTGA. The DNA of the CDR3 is TGTGCCAGCAGCTTAACTCGGGGAGGTTCACCCCTCCACTTT. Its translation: CASSLTRGGSPLHF.

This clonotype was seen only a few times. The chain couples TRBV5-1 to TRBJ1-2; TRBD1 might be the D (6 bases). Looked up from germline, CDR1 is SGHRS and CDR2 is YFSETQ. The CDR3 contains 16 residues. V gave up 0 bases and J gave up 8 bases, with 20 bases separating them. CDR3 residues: CASSLGRLQGDGGYTF. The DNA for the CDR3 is TGCGCCAGCAGCTTGGGCAGACTACAGGGAGACGGAGGCTACACCTTC.

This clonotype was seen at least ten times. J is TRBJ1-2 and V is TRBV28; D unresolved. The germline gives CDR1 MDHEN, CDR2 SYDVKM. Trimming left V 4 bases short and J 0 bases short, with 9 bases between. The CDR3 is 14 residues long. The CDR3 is CASSSAFANYGYTF. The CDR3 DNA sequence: TGTGCCAGCAGTTCCGCATTCGCTAACTATGGCTACACCTTC.

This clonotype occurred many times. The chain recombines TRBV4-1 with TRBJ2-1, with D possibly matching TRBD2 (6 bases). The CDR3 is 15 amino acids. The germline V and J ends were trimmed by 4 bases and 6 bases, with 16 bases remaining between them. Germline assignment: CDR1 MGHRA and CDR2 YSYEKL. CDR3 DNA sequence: TGCGCCAGCAGCCCGGGAGTAGGAGGGGTCAATGAGCAGTTCTTC. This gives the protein CASSPGVGGVNEQFF.

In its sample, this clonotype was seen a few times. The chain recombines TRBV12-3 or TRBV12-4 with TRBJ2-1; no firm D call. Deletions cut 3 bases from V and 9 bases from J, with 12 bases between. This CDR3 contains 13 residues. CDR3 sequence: CASSLARMREQFF. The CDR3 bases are TGTGCCAGCAGTTTGGCCCGGATGCGTGAGCAGTTCTTC.